This record concerns one T cell receptor (beta chain) sequence. Its target is not known. Sequencing of cultured CD4+ T cell DNA used the Oncomine TCR Beta short-read assay. TCRdb passed the PCR reads through MiXCR, listing each CDR3 protein once. The sample has under 9,500 distinct CDR3 sequences, 35% to 55% seen once. The data stem from a study of vaccination and CD4 T cells after COVID-19. Study-wide context: At a median approximately 97 days (range 35 to 161) after diagnosis, post-COVID samples were drawn. In culture, cells were exposed to overlapping spike peptides from SARS-CoV-2, HCoV-NL63, HCoV-OC43 and HCoV-229E. Each control culture was treated with a CEFX pool, an HIV-1 Nef pool, or no peptide. Whole-study findings and limits: Within the convalescent patients, a median roughly 86% of the SARS-CoV-2-reactive clones were ones that appeared only post-vaccination.

Treatment specified: roughly 10-day PBMC culture with coronavirus spike peptide pools or control peptides (ViraFEST assay). An unexposed donor provided the CD4+ T cells, which were collected before the COVID-19 pandemic (2011-2018). This CDR3 contains 13 residues. V shed 6 bases and J shed 1 base, with 8 bases lying between them. The germline CDR1 and CDR2 sequences are SNHLY and FYNNEI. This clonotype was obtained from a human donor in good health. This rearrangement joins TRBV2 to TRBJ2-3, with D unresolved. The sequencing input was CD4+ T cells from blood, cultured in vitro. CDR3 bases: TGTGCCAGCAGGGCCGGTGGCACAGATACGCAGTATTTT. Translated: CASRAGGTDTQYF.